The clone carrying this T cell receptor (beta chain) was detected only once. Study processing details: Amplified reference gene primers provided the basis for estimating nucleated cell counts. Assay used: immunoSEQ multiplex PCR; TCRdb lists only in-frame clones, some missing. V and J calls and clone size follow that table, whereas D and trimming were derived from the DNA. The sample holds about 40,000 clones, about 85% seen once. The sample is drawn from a study of blood T cell repertoires in COVID-19. Background on the study: COVID-19 samples collected from the United States, Italy and Spain covered acute and convalescent phases. The analysed material was cDNA or gDNA that came from T cells, B-cell-depleted T cells, or PBMCs.

Trimming at V came to 6 bases and at J to 5 bases, leaving 7 bases not matched to a gene. The CDR3 sequence is 13 residues long. The TCR originated in a man in his forties or fifties with active COVID-19. Sequenced input: peripheral blood. The J gene is TRBJ2-5, the V gene TRBV5-3; 7 bases map to TRBD1. TRBV5-3 is labeled an ORF, and its function is uncertain. This chain's CDR3 is CARNNTGVETQYF. The CDR3, as DNA: TGTGCCAGAAACAACACAGGGGTCGAGACCCAGTACTTC.